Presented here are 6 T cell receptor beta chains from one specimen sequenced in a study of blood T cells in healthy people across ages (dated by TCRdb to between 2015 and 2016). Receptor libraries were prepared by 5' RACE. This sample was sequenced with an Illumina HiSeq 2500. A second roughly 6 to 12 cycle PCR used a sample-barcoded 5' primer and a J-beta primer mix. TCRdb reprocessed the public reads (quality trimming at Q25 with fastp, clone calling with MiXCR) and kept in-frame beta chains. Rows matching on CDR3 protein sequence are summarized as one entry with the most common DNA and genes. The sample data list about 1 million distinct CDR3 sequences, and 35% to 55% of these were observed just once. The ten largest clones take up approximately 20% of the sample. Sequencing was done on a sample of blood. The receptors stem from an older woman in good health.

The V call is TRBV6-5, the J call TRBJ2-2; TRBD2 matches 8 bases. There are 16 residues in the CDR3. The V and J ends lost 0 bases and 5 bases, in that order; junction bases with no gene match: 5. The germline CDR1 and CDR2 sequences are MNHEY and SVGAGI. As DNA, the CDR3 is TGTGCCAGCAGTTACTCTTTAGCGGGATTAACCGGGGAGCTGTTTTTT. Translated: CASSYSLAGLTGELFF.

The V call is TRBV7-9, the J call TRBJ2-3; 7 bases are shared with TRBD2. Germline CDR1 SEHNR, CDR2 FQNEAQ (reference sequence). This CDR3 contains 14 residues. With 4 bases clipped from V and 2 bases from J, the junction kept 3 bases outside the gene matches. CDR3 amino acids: CASSYSGATDTQYF. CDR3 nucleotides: TGTGCCAGCAGCTACAGCGGGGCCACAGATACGCAGTATTTT.

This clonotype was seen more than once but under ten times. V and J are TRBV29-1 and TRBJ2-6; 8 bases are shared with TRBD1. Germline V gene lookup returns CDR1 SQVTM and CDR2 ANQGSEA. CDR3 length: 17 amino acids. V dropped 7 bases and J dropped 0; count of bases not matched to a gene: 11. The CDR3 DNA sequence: TGCAGCGCCCTAGCCAGGACAGGGTCCTCTGGGGCCAACGTCCTGACTTTC. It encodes CSALARTGSSGANVLTF. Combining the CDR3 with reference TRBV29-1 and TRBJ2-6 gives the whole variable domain SAVISQKPSRDICQRGTSLTIQCQVDSQVTMMFWYRQQPGQSLTLIATANQGSEATYESGFVIDKFPISRPNLTFSTLTVSNMSPEDSSIYLCSALARTGSSGANVLTFGAGSRLTVL.

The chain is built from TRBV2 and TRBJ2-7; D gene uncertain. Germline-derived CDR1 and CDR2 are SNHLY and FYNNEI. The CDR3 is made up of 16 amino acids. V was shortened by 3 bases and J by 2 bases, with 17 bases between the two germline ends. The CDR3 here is CASSDLRETTAYEQYF. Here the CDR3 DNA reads TGTGCCAGCAGTGACCTCAGAGAGACCACTGCCTACGAGCAGTACTTC.

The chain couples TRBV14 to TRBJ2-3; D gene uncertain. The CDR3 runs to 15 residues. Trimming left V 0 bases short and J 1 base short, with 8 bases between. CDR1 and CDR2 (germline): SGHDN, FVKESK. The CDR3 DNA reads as TGTGCCAGCAGCCAAGAAGAAAGCGGCACAGATACGCAGTATTTT. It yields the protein CASSQEESGTDTQYF.

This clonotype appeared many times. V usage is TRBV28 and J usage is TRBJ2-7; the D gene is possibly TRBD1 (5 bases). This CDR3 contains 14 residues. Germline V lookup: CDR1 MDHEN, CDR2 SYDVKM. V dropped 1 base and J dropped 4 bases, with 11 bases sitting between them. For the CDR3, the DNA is TGTGCCAGCAGTTTATCTCAGGGTTCGTACGAGCAGTACTTC. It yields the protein CASSLSQGSYEQYF.